The source of this T cell receptor (beta chain) is a study of cytomegalovirus exposure and HLA in healthy donors. Researchers ran the PCR with 60 Vbeta and 13 Jbeta primers. Libraries were prepared by immunoSEQ multiplex PCR; TCRdb keeps only in-frame clonotypes and omits some of them. This table has fewer than 200,000 clones, approximately 70% appearing once. Study findings and constraints: Associated with HLA alleles at 0.05 false discovery rate in a later analysis were 17,000 or so TCR beta sequences.

This clone was observed a few times. The antigen is not known. The sample taken for sequencing was PBMCs. The source is a young woman in good health and CMV-seronegative.

The CDR3 DNA sequence: TGTGCCAGCAGCGCAAGCGGGCCGATCTCAAATGAGCAGTTCTTC. Translated: CASSASGPISNEQFF. The genes are TRBV9 and TRBJ2-1, with a tentative D call TRBD2 (6 bases). Germline lookup yields CDR1 SGDLS and CDR2 YYNGEE. Trimming removed 3 bases at V and 7 bases at J, with 17 bases between. The CDR3 is 15 residues long.